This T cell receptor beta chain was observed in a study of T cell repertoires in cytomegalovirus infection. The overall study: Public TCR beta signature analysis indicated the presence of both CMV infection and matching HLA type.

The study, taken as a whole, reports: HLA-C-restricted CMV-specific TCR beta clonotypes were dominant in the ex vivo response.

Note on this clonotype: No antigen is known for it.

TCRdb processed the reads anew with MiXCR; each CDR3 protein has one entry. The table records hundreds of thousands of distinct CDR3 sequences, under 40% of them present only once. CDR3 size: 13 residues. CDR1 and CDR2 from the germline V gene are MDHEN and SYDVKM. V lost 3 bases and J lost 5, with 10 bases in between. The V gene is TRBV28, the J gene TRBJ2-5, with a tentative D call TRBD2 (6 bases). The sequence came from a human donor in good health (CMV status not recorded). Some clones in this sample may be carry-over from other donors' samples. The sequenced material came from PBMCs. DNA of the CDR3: TGTGCCAGCAGTTTTCAGGGACTCGAGACCCAGTACTTC. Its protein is CASSFQGLETQYF.